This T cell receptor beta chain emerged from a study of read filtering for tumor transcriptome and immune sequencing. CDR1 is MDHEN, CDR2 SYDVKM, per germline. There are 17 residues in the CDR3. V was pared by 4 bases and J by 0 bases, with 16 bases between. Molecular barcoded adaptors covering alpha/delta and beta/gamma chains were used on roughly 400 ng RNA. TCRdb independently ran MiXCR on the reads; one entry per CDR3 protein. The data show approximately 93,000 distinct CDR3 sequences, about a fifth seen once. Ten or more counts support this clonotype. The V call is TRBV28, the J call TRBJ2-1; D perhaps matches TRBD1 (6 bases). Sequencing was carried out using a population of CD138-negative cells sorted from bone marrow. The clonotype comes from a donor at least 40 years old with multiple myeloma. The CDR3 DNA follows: TGTGCCAGCAGTTCCCCTACAGGGCGAAGCTCCTACAATGAGCAGTTCTTC. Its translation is CASSSPTGRSSYNEQFF.